Listed below are T cell receptor beta chains from one sample, sequenced in a study of T cell responses to AZD1222 COVID-19 vaccine. Assay used: immunoSEQ multiplex PCR; TCRdb lists only in-frame clones, some missing. The profile shows 75,000 to 100,000 clones, approximately 86% of them singletons. This sample comprised peripheral blood, obtained on day 0 of AZD1222 vaccination. Receptors originate from an adult in good health. Both conserved end residues are part of each CDR3. The D gene is left open where the match is weak. Size tells how often a clone was seen (once, few, many) or the class of an expanded clone, and some rows leave it out.

>TRBV15|-|TRBJ2-3|TRBD2
CATSRVQRGLDTQYF
TGTGCCACCAGCAGAGTGCAGCGGGGCCTAGATACGCAGTATTTT
>TRBV6-6|-|TRBJ2-1|-
CASSYGGIVYNEQFF
TGTGCCAGCAGTTACGGGGGGATCGTCTACAATGAGCAGTTCTTC
>TRBV6-2/TRBV6-3|once|TRBJ1-4|TRBD1
CASSTPPGQGTNEKLFF
TGTGCCAGCAGTACCCCCCCTGGACAGGGAACTAATGAAAAACTGTTTTTT
>TRBV7-9|-|TRBJ2-2|-
CASSLSGNTGELFF
TGTGCCAGCAGCTTATCGGGAAACACCGGGGAGCTGTTTTTT
>TRBV5-1|once|TRBJ1-1|-
CASSLDLQANTEAFF
TGCGCCAGCAGCTTGGATCTGCAGGCGAACACTGAAGCTTTCTTT
>TRBV27|-|TRBJ2-1|TRBD2
CASSSSLAGGNNEQFF
TGTGCCAGCAGTTCCAGCCTAGCGGGAGGAAACAATGAGCAGTTCTTC
>TRBV24-1|-|TRBJ1-2|-
CATSDPGNGYTF
TGTGCCACCAGTGATCCAGGGAATGGCTACACCTTC
>TRBV27|-|TRBJ2-1|-
CASSSPLGEQFF
TGTGCCAGCAGTTCCCCTCTAGGTGAGCAGTTCTTC
>TRBV2|-|TRBJ1-2|TRBD1
CASSETGAGYTF
TGTGCCAGCAGTGAAACAGGGGCTGGCTACACCTTC
>TRBV7-9|-|TRBJ2-7|TRBD2
CASSSGLVSYEQYF
TGTGCCAGCAGCTCGGGACTAGTATCCTACGAGCAGTACTTC
>TRBV6-2/TRBV6-3|-|TRBJ2-5|-
CASSSNPFALYF
TGTGCCAGCAGTTCCAACCCGTTCGCTCTTTACTTC
>TRBV2|-|TRBJ2-7|TRBD1
CASTPDRGLPYEQYF
TGTGCCAGCACCCCGGACAGGGGACTGCCCTACGAGCAGTACTTC
>TRBV3-1/TRBV3-2|-|TRBJ1-1|-
CVKGGQNTEAFF
TGTGTCAAGGGAGGACAGAACACTGAAGCTTTCTTT
>TRBV27|-|TRBJ1-6|-
CASSLYPPLDRQVSPLHF
TGTGCCAGCAGTTTATACCCCCCTCTCGACAGGCAAGTTTCACCCCTCCACTTT
>TRBV3-1/TRBV3-2|-|TRBJ1-5|TRBD1
CASSSGQGPVEPQHF
TGTGCCAGCAGCTCAGGACAGGGACCCGTCGAGCCCCAGCATTTT
>TRBV9|-|TRBJ1-1|-
CASSDRSGDRPNTEAFF
TGTGCCAGCAGCGATCGATCTGGAGACAGGCCAAACACTGAAGCTTTCTTT
>TRBV4-1|-|TRBJ2-1|TRBD2
CASSQGGLAGVLGASIEQFF
TGCGCCAGCAGCCAAGGGGGACTAGCGGGAGTCCTAGGCGCCTCGATTGAGCAGTTCTTC
>TRBV6-1|-|TRBJ1-2|-
CASSEAQRSGYTF
TGTGCCAGCAGTGAAGCCCAACGGTCTGGCTACACCTTC
>TRBV10-3|-|TRBJ2-2|-
CAISELVGTGELFF
TGTGCCATCAGTGAGCTAGTAGGGACCGGGGAGCTGTTTTTT
>TRBV7-2|medium-sized|TRBJ2-5|-
CASSFYQTSQETQYF
TGTGCCAGCAGTTTCTACCAGACTAGCCAAGAGACCCAGTACTTC
>TRBV7-9|-|TRBJ1-6|-
CASSLDNSPLHF
TGTGCCAGCAGCTTGGATAATTCACCCCTCCACTTT
>TRBV4-2|-|TRBJ1-2|TRBD1
CASSHSQGDGYTF
TGTGCCAGCAGCCATTCACAGGGGGATGGCTACACCTTC
>TRBV11-2|once|TRBJ2-1|TRBD2
CASSRLSWREGRRNEQFF
TGTGCCAGCAGCCGTTTGTCCTGGCGGGAGGGCCGAAGAAATGAGCAGTTCTTC
>TRBV7-3|-|TRBJ2-7|-
CASSLASSGEQYF
TGTGCCAGCAGCTTAGCTAGCTCGGGAGAGCAGTACTTC
>TRBV5-4|-|TRBJ2-3|TRBD2
CASSSRLAGVGTDTQYF
TGTGCCAGCAGCTCCCGACTAGCGGGAGTGGGCACAGATACGCAGTATTTT
>TRBV12-3/TRBV12-4|once|TRBJ1-6|-
CASSTQVNSPLHF
TGTGCCAGCAGTACACAGGTTAATTCACCCCTCCACTTT
>TRBV6-5|-|TRBJ1-1|-
CASSLWLYTEAFF
TGTGCCAGCAGTTTGTGGCTATACACTGAAGCTTTCTTT
>TRBV28|-|TRBJ2-7|-
CASQGARTYEQYF
TGTGCCAGCCAAGGGGCGCGGACCTACGAGCAGTACTTC
>TRBV27|-|TRBJ2-7|-
CASSFAGPLRGQYF
TGTGCCAGCAGTTTTGCAGGCCCCCTACGGGGGCAGTACTTC
>TRBV5-1|-|TRBJ1-1|-
CASSQGTGGTEAFF
TGCGCCAGCAGCCAAGGGACGGGAGGCACTGAAGCTTTCTTT
>TRBV5-1|-|TRBJ1-1|-
CASGGKGGTEAFF
TGCGCCAGTGGGGGCAAGGGAGGAACTGAAGCTTTCTTT
>TRBV3-1/TRBV3-2|once|TRBJ2-1|TRBD1
CASSQDMGTGYNEQFF
TGTGCCAGCAGCCAAGATATGGGGACAGGATACAATGAGCAGTTCTTC
>TRBV6-5|-|TRBJ1-2|TRBD1
CASSPDRTSSYTF
TGTGCCAGCAGTCCGGACAGGACGTCTAGCTACACCTTC
>TRBV11-2|once|TRBJ2-5|TRBD1
CASSEGTEETQYF
TGTGCCAGCAGCGAAGGGACAGAAGAGACCCAGTACTTC
>TRBV21-1|-|TRBJ1-1|-
CASSTGTGELNTEAFF
TGTGCCAGCAGCACCGGGACAGGGGAGTTGAACACTGAAGCTTTCTTT
>TRBV3-1/TRBV3-2|-|TRBJ2-5|TRBD1
CASSQGTGKEETQYF
TGTGCCAGCAGCCAAGGGACAGGAAAGGAAGAGACCCAGTACTTC
>TRBV7-6|-|TRBJ1-1|-
CASSLALARMNTEAFF
TGTGCCAGCAGCTTAGCGCTGGCCAGAATGAACACTGAAGCTTTCTTT
>TRBV10-3|-|TRBJ1-1|-
CAISETTSSNTEAFF
TGTGCCATCAGTGAGACGACAAGTTCTAACACTGAAGCTTTCTTT
>TRBV19|-|TRBJ2-7|TRBD1
CASSPKTGVSYEQYF
TGTGCCAGTAGTCCCAAGACAGGGGTCTCCTACGAGCAGTACTTC
>TRBV6-6|few|TRBJ2-7|-
CASSYEEYYEQYF
TGTGCCAGCAGTTATGAGGAATATTACGAGCAGTACTTC
>TRBV30|-|TRBJ2-2|-
CAWSVLASAGELFF
TGTGCCTGGAGTGTCCTAGCATCGGCCGGGGAGCTGTTTTTT
>TRBV5-1|-|TRBJ2-7|TRBD2
CASSLEPGGSRGEQYF
TGCGCCAGCAGCTTGGAACCTGGCGGGAGCCGTGGTGAGCAGTACTTC
>TRBV7-3|-|TRBJ2-1|TRBD2
CASSLLASGKGEQFF
TGTGCCAGCAGCTTACTGGCTAGCGGGAAAGGTGAGCAGTTCTTC
>TRBV4-1|-|TRBJ2-5|TRBD2
CASSQYAGLLQETQYF
TGCGCCAGCAGCCAATACGCGGGACTACTGCAAGAGACCCAGTACTTC
>TRBV28|-|TRBJ2-7|TRBD1
CASKKDREVYEQYF
TGTGCCAGCAAGAAGGACAGGGAGGTTTACGAGCAGTACTTC
>TRBV27|once|TRBJ1-4|TRBD1
CASSFTGQGGTNEKLFF
TGTGCCAGCAGTTTTACGGGACAGGGGGGAACTAATGAAAAACTGTTTTTT
>TRBV6-6|-|TRBJ1-5|-
CASTFRTDQPQHF
TGTGCCAGCACCTTTCGAACAGACCAGCCCCAGCATTTT
>TRBV19|once|TRBJ1-1|-
CASSIVRGNTEAFF
TGTGCCAGTAGTATCGTCAGAGGAAACACTGAAGCTTTCTTT
>TRBV6-2/TRBV6-3|-|TRBJ2-7|-
CASSLPPGSGRSEQYF
TGTGCCAGCAGTTTACCCCCCGGTTCAGGTCGGAGCGAGCAGTACTTC
>TRBV9|-|TRBJ2-7|-
CASSVTASLGAHEQYF
TGTGCCAGCAGCGTTACGGCCAGCTTGGGGGCCCACGAGCAGTACTTC
>TRBV28|-|TRBJ1-5|TRBD1
CASSLPTGQTQPQHF
TGTGCCAGCAGTTTACCGACAGGGCAGACACAGCCCCAGCATTTT
>TRBV27|-|TRBJ2-5|-
CASSPIDQETQYF
TGTGCCAGCAGTCCAATAGACCAAGAGACCCAGTACTTC